The entry below gives a single T cell receptor beta chain sequence along with its context. Its antigen is unidentified. Collection of blood occurred at baseline, at cycle 4 day 1, and at cycle 7 day 1. The data are from a study of OX40 agonist ivuxolimab in advanced cancers. On the study more broadly: An agonistic human IgG2 monoclonal antibody against OX40 (CD134) was given. Study-wide points: Averaging showed that CD8+ T cells had more expanded clones than CD4+ did.

Method: immunoSEQ multiplex PCR; TCRdb's copy keeps in-frame clones and lacks some. The sample carries fewer than 50,000 clones, roughly four fifths recorded once. CDR3 length: 13 amino acids. Germline CDR1 SGHNT, CDR2 YYREEE (reference sequence). The germline V and J ends were trimmed by 1 base and 3 bases, with 7 bases remaining between them. The sample was CD4+ or CD8+ T cells sorted from blood, taken in a trial of the OX40 agonist ivuxolimab. The origin of this receptor is an adult with an advanced solid tumor such as melanoma, head and neck, liver or kidney cancer. This chain uses TRBV5-4 with TRBJ1-1, with D perhaps matching TRBD1 (6 bases). The CDR3 DNA follows: TGTGCCAGCAGCTTGTGGACAGACACTGAAGCTTTCTTT. It encodes CASSLWTDTEAFF.